The rows below give T cell receptor beta chains drawn from one sample of a study of cytomegalovirus exposure and HLA in healthy donors. Generated by immunoSEQ multiplex PCR, the TCRdb table keeps only in-frame clones and is missing some. The table records fewer than 250,000 clones, 75% to 80% of them present only once. The specimen was PBMCs. Receptors were obtained from a male donor in good health and CMV-seronegative. CDR3s include the opening cysteine and the closing phenylalanine or tryptophan. A D gene is named only where the DNA matches it firmly. Only part of the rows carry a size: once, few, many, or a class if the clone is expanded.

cdr3_aa cdr3_nt clone_size j_call d_call v_call
CASSLDPRAEGYTF TGTGCCAGCAGCTTAGATCCCAGGGCTGAGGGCTACACCTTC . TRBJ1-2 . TRBV7-6
CASSPQTGLNTEAFF TGTGCCAGCAGCCCACAGACAGGGTTGAACACTGAAGCTTTCTTT . TRBJ1-1 TRBD1 TRBV9
CASSLVDMERDTQYF TGTGCCAGCAGCTTAGTGGATATGGAGCGGGATACGCAGTATTTT . TRBJ2-3 . TRBV7-8
CASSVGPQGGEQPQHF TGTGCCAGCAGCGTAGGGCCCCAAGGGGGGGAACAGCCCCAGCATTTT once TRBJ1-5 . TRBV9
CASRRSTDRGQKFF TGTGCCAGCAGACGCTCAACCGACAGGGGTCAAAAGTTCTTC . TRBJ2-1 TRBD1 TRBV28
CASSTDRPYEQYF TGTGCCAGCAGTACGGACAGGCCCTACGAGCAGTACTTC once TRBJ2-7 TRBD1 TRBV6-5
CASTYGTGGAGNQPQHF TGTGCCAGCACCTACGGGACAGGGGGCGCGGGCAATCAGCCCCAGCATTTT . TRBJ1-5 TRBD1 TRBV5-8
CATLTSGGASVDTQYF TGTGCCACCTTAACTAGCGGGGGGGCCTCGGTAGATACGCAGTATTTT . TRBJ2-3 TRBD2 TRBV10-3
CASSQGGYEQYF TGTGCCAGCAGTCAAGGGGGCTACGAGCAGTACTTC . TRBJ2-7 . TRBV6-5
CASSLETGKGYTF TGTGCCAGCAGCTTAGAGACAGGCAAAGGCTACACCTTC . TRBJ1-2 . TRBV7-9
CASSEGRGGTQYF TGCGCCAGCAGTGAGGGGCGCGGGGGTACGCAGTATTTT . TRBJ2-3 TRBD2 TRBV10-2
CAMTLDRNTEAFF TGTGCCATGACCTTGGACAGAAACACTGAAGCTTTCTTT . TRBJ1-1 . TRBV7-9
CASSLGQGFSYGYTF TGTGCCAGCAGCTTGGGACAGGGGTTTAGCTATGGCTACACCTTC . TRBJ1-2 TRBD1 TRBV5-4
CASSPPGTGGFTEAFF TGTGCCAGCAGTCCCCCCGGGACAGGGGGCTTCACTGAAGCTTTCTTT once TRBJ1-1 TRBD1 TRBV28
CASGQNPTGELFF TGTGCCAGCGGGCAGAACCCCACCGGGGAGCTGTTTTTT . TRBJ2-2 . TRBV9
CASQSGPWNEAFF TGTGCCAGTCAATCGGGTCCCTGGAATGAAGCTTTCTTT . TRBJ1-1 . TRBV19
CASSLEGASNQPQHF TGCGCCAGCAGCTTGGAGGGGGCAAGCAATCAGCCCCAGCATTTT . TRBJ1-5 TRBD1 TRBV5-1
CASSQTGSTNEKLFF TGCGCCAGCAGCCAAACAGGGTCAACTAATGAAAAACTGTTTTTT few TRBJ1-4 . TRBV4-3
CASRRVDTQYF TGTGCCAGCCGTAGAGTCGATACGCAGTATTTT . TRBJ2-3 . TRBV6-1
CASSQDRSTGNFGGYTF TGCGCCAGCAGCCAAGATCGGTCGACAGGGAATTTCGGTGGCTACACCTTC . TRBJ1-2 TRBD1 TRBV4-3
CASSSLALNTEAFF TGCGCCAGCAGCTCCCTAGCCCTGAACACTGAAGCTTTCTTT once TRBJ1-1 . TRBV5-1
CASSGRSRGANVLTF TGTGCCAGCAGCGGGCGCTCAAGGGGGGCCAACGTCCTGACTTTC . TRBJ2-6 . TRBV5-6
CASSLAGETQYF TGTGCCAGCAGCCTGGCGGGAGAGACCCAGTACTTC few TRBJ2-5 . TRBV9
CASSPIGGEQYF TGTGCCAGCAGTCCCATTGGAGGCGAGCAGTACTTC . TRBJ2-7 . TRBV27
CASSQDSRTLGSSYNEQFF TGCGCCAGCAGCCAAGATTCGCGGACCCTTGGGAGCTCCTACAATGAGCAGTTCTTC . TRBJ2-1 . TRBV4-3
CAINQGNTGELFF TGTGCCATCAATCAGGGCAATACCGGGGAGCTGTTTTTT . TRBJ2-2 . TRBV10-3
CASSLPGQIRPYGYTF TGTGCCAGCAGCCTTCCCGGACAGATTCGGCCTTATGGCTACACCTTC . TRBJ1-2 . TRBV28